These 4 T cell receptor beta chains share one sample of origin, sequenced in a study of blood T cell repertoires in COVID-19. Assay: immunoSEQ multiplex PCR; the TCRdb copy retains only in-frame clones and omits some. The sample includes over 85,000 clones, around nine tenths of them seen just once. Sequenced sample: peripheral blood. All receptors come from a human donor in a cohort sampled during active COVID-19.

V is TRBV11-3 and J is TRBJ2-1; D is possibly TRBD1 (6 bases). The V end lost 5 bases, the J end lost 4 bases, and 15 bases lay between the germline ends. The CDR3 consists of 15 residues. In germline, CDR1 is SGHNT, CDR2 YENEEA. The CDR3 spells CASSPFDRPYNEQFF. As DNA, the CDR3 is TGTGCCAGCAGCCCTTTTGACAGGCCATACAATGAGCAGTTCTTC.

This clone was counted a single time. The V gene is TRBV5-4, the J gene TRBJ2-4; D call uncertain. The V end was cut by 0 bases, the J end by 8 bases, with 12 bases between. The length of the CDR3 is 14 residues. The V gene's germline CDR1 is SGHNT and CDR2 YYREEE (reference sequence). CDR3 protein: CASSLEGPGDIQYF. CDR3 nucleotide sequence: TGTGCCAGCAGCTTGGAAGGCCCCGGAGACATTCAGTACTTC.

This clone was observed a few times. The chain links TRBV10-3 to TRBJ1-2, with 8 bases fitting TRBD1. Germline CDR1 reads ENHRY; CDR2 reads SYGVKD. J gave up 6 bases and V 0 bases, and 0 bases lay outside the gene matches. This CDR3 has 13 amino acids. The CDR3 is CAISESTGDGYTF. In DNA, the CDR3 is TGTGCCATCAGTGAGTCGACAGGGGATGGCTACACCTTC.

The chain joins TRBV6-5 to TRBJ1-5; D unclear. Trimming removed 8 bases at V and 2 bases at J, with 13 bases between. Germline values: CDR1 MNHEY, CDR2 SVGAGI. The CDR3 has 14 residues. The CDR3 is CASGRPQGNQPQHF. The CDR3 nucleotides are TGTGCCAGCGGGAGGCCCCAGGGCAATCAGCCCCAGCATTTT.